One and the same sample provided the 20 T cell receptor beta chains below, sequenced in a study of blood T cell repertoires in COVID-19. The data were produced by immunoSEQ multiplex PCR, yet TCRdb's version contains in-frame clones alone and is incomplete. The sample has about 150,000 clones; about 88% are singletons. Sequencing used PBMCs or T cells enriched from blood (not recorded which). The receptors were sampled from a woman aged 50 to 60 who had recovered from COVID-19.

To note about this clone: An end of the junction differs from the germline gene, which may be a read error. The chain uses TRBV10-1 and TRBJ1-1; D may be TRBD1 (5 bases). Germline V CDR1 and CDR2: WNHNN, SYGVQD (reference sequence). The CDR3 spans 15 residues. CDR3 DNA: TGCGCCAGCAGTGAGTCCCCGGCAGGGAACACTGAAGTTTTCTTT. Its protein product is CASSESPAGNTEVFF.

This rearrangement joins TRBV7-6 to TRBJ2-3; 13 bases are shared with TRBD2. The V and J ends lost 5 bases and 8 bases, in that order; junction bases with no gene match: 7. Germline CDR1 SGHVS, CDR2 FNYEAQ. This CDR3 contains 15 residues. The DNA for the CDR3 is TGTGCCAGCAGCGCCGGGACTAGCGGGATAAGTACGCAGTATTTT. Protein sequence: CASSAGTSGISTQYF.

J is TRBJ1-2 and V is TRBV14, with D perhaps TRBD1 (5 bases). Trimming pared 3 bases from V and 2 bases from J, leaving 13 bases between. The germline V gene has CDR1 SGHDN and CDR2 FVKESK. The CDR3 spans 15 residues. The CDR3 nucleotides are TGTGCCAGCAGCCACCTGGGACTAGAAAACTATGGCTACACCTTC. It is translated as CASSHLGLENYGYTF.

This clone was seen just once. The gene calls are TRBV28 and TRBJ2-1; 8 bases align to TRBD2. Germline-derived CDR1 and CDR2 are MDHEN and SYDVKM. J lost 4 bases, V lost 7 bases, and 9 bases had no gene match. CDR3 length equals 15 residues. CDR3 DNA: TGTGCCAGCACGGCCAGCGGGGGACGATACAATGAGCAGTTCTTC. It translates to CASTASGGRYNEQFF.

The V and J genes are TRBV5-1 and TRBJ2-1; 11 bases line up with TRBD2. Germline assignment: CDR1 SGHRS and CDR2 YFSETQ. V lost 7 bases and J lost 3; bases outside the gene matches: 0. The CDR3 covers 13 residues. CDR3 DNA sequence: TGCGCCAGCGGGACTAGCGGCTACAATGAGCAGTTCTTC. It translates to CASGTSGYNEQFF.

This clone was seen only once. The chain carries TRBV7-2 and TRBJ1-4, with D unresolved. Trimming cost V 4 bases and J 7 bases, with 10 bases left between them. This CDR3 has 13 residues. Per germline, CDR1 SGHTA and CDR2 FQGNSA. CDR3 region: CASSSSAGEKLFF. CDR3 nucleotide sequence: TGTGCCAGCAGCTCCTCGGCGGGTGAAAAACTGTTTTTT.

The chain uses TRBV2 and TRBJ1-4; 7 nucleotides align to TRBD1. CDR1 SNHLY and CDR2 FYNNEI come from the germline V gene. Losses at the gene ends were 5 bases for V and 6 bases for J; bases not matched to a gene: 9. This CDR3 comprises 15 residues. This chain's CDR3 is CASSKNRGRDEKLFF. In nucleotides, the CDR3 is TGTGCCAGCAGTAAAAACAGGGGTCGGGATGAAAAACTGTTTTTT.

The chain joins TRBV6-6 to TRBJ1-1; TRBD1 matches at 9 bases. Unmatched junction bases numbered 5, after V lost 2 bases and J lost 1 base. Per germline, CDR1 MNHNY and CDR2 SVGAGI (reference sequence). The CDR3 has 16 amino acids. CDR3 nucleotide sequence: TGTGCCAGCAGTTACGCACCGGGACAGGGGAACACTGAAGCTTTCTTT. It translates to CASSYAPGQGNTEAFF.

A single count supports this clone. The rearrangement joins TRBV30 to TRBJ2-4; TRBD2 agrees at 7 bases. Germline CDR1 is GTSNPN and CDR2 is SVGIG (reference sequence). Trimming at V came to 1 base and at J to 11 bases, leaving 8 bases not matched to a gene. The CDR3 extends over 13 amino acids. The CDR3 sequence: CAWSGISGRLQYF. In nucleotides, the CDR3 is TGTGCCTGGAGTGGGATTAGCGGGCGCCTTCAGTACTTC.

This clone has just one count. CDR3 region: CASSLWGDRGETF. The CDR3 nucleotides read TGTGCCAGCAGCTTATGGGGAGACAGGGGAGAGACCTTC. The rearrangement links TRBV5-6 to TRBJ1-2, with 8 bases matching TRBD1. CDR3 length: 13 amino acids. The J segment lost 14 bases and the V segment lost 2 bases, leaving 11 bases of the junction unmatched. Germline loops: CDR1 SGHDT, CDR2 YYEEEE.

V is TRBV7-9 and J is TRBJ1-2; 8 bases fit TRBD1. Trimming cost V 5 bases and J 4 bases; bases outside gene matches: 6. The CDR3 covers 14 residues. Germline V CDR1 and CDR2: SEHNR, FQNEAQ (reference sequence). The CDR3 sequence: CASSNMDRAYGYTF. DNA for the CDR3: TGTGCCAGCAGCAATATGGACAGGGCCTATGGCTACACCTTC. Supplemented by reference TRBV7-9 and TRBJ1-2, the full variable domain reads DTGVSQNPRHKITKRGQNVTFRCDPISEHNRLYWYRQTLGQGPEFLTYFQNEAQLEKSRLLSDRFSAERPKGSFSTLEIQRTEQGDSAMYLCASSNMDRAYGYTFGSGTRLTVV.

The J gene is TRBJ2-5, the V gene TRBV12-3 or TRBV12-4; 8 bases line up with TRBD2. The CDR3 spans 12 residues. V shed 6 bases and J 5 bases; nucleotides not matched to a gene: 2. The DNA of the CDR3 is TGTGCCAGCAGCTCTAGCGGGGAGACCCAGTACTTC. Translating it yields CASSSSGETQYF.

The DNA of the CDR3 is TGTGCCAGCAGCCCCAACCCGGGACAGGGGGTGTATGGCTACACCTTC. It yields the protein CASSPNPGQGVYGYTF. The rearrangement links TRBV7-2 to TRBJ1-2, with TRBD1 matching over 11 bases. J lost 5 bases, V lost 5 bases, and 10 bases had no gene match. Per germline, CDR1 SGHTA and CDR2 FQGNSA. The CDR3 has 16 amino acids.

As DNA, the CDR3 is TGTGCCTGCCTATACAGGGGACGCTACGAGCAGTACTTC. Amino acids: CACLYRGRYEQYF. The chain couples TRBV30 to TRBJ2-7; 7 nucleotides line up with TRBD1. CDR1 GTSNPN and CDR2 SVGIG come from the germline V gene (reference sequence). V shed 6 bases, J shed 3 bases, and the junction held 8 bases outside the gene matches. The CDR3 has 13 residues.

The rearrangement joins TRBV27 to TRBJ1-4, with a tentative D call TRBD1 (5 bases). Germline-derived CDR1 and CDR2 are MNHEY and SMNVEV (reference sequence). The CDR3 loop spans 14 amino acids. The V end was cut by 2 bases, the J end by 8 bases, with 12 bases between. CDR3 DNA: TGTGCCAGCAGTTTAATGGGGACTGGCGAAAAACTGTTTTTT. Its protein product is CASSLMGTGEKLFF.

V and J are TRBV12-3 or TRBV12-4 and TRBJ2-7, with D uncertain. The CDR3 totals 13 residues. V was pared by 8 bases and J by 3 bases, with 14 bases between. The CDR3 protein is CASSPGLIYEQYF. The CDR3 nucleotides read TGTGCCAGCTCCCCGGGTCTTATCTACGAGCAGTACTTC.

The rearrangement joins TRBV5-5 to TRBJ2-1; 12 bases line up with TRBD2. Germline loops: CDR1 SGHKS, CDR2 YYEKEE (reference sequence). With V trimmed by 2 bases and J by 4 bases, 1 base remained unmatched. The CDR3 length is 15 residues. The CDR3 here is CASSFGLAGYNEQFF. The CDR3, as DNA: TGTGCCAGCAGCTTTGGACTAGCGGGATACAATGAGCAGTTCTTC.

V gene TRBV28 combines with J gene TRBJ2-1, with 10 bases aligning to TRBD2. Germline V gives CDR1 MDHEN, CDR2 SYDVKM. V was pared by 4 bases and J by 2 bases, with 5 bases of the junction left unmatched. The CDR3 is 16 residues long. In nucleotides, the CDR3 is TGTGCCAGCAGTTCCCTAGCGGGAGAAGCCTACAATGAGCAGTTCTTC. It codes for CASSSLAGEAYNEQFF.

The V call is TRBV25-1, the J call TRBJ2-2; D perhaps matches TRBD1 (5 bases). Germline CDR1 and CDR2: MGHDK and SYGVNS. Trimming cost V 3 bases and J 9 bases, with 14 bases left between them. The CDR3 consists of 14 residues. The CDR3 coding sequence is TGTGCCAGCAGTGACCCCAGGATGGGGCGGGAGCTGTTTTTT. It codes for CASSDPRMGRELFF.

The V gene is TRBV15, the J gene TRBJ1-4; no reliable D call. CDR1 and CDR2 (germline): LNHNV, YYDKDF (reference sequence). Trimming took off 1 base at V and 8 bases at J, with 8 bases between the two ends. This CDR3 spans 13 amino acids. The CDR3 spells CATSRGIEEKLFF. The CDR3 DNA reads as TGTGCCACCAGCAGAGGAATAGAGGAAAAACTGTTTTTT.